These 28 T cell receptor beta chains were sequenced from one sample in a study of molecular identifiers for immune sequencing clone quantification (dated by TCRdb to between 2018 and 2020). Libraries came from PCR. The listed sequencing device is Illumina HiSeq 4000. TCRdb reprocessing: public reads trimmed at Q25 with fastp, clones called with MiXCR, in-frame beta chains kept. Each CDR3 protein appears once, grouped with its most common genes and DNA. In this sample the table shows just under 650,000 distinct CDR3 sequences, 15% to 20% of which occur a single time. Around 0.86% of the sample is in the top ten clones. Sequencing was done on a sample of naive CD8+ T cells from blood, with Jurkat cell RNA spiked in. Per the publication, the cell subset or site label means: FACS-sorted CD8+CD4-CCR7+CD45RA+ naive T cells. Every receptor here comes from a human donor in good health. Some libraries in this study had Jurkat cell RNA spiked in.

This clonotype has just a few counts. The V and J genes are TRBV6-2 or TRBV6-3 and TRBJ2-1, with D perhaps matching TRBD2 (6 bases). CDR3 length equals 17 residues. CDR1 and CDR2 from the germline V gene are MNHEY and SVGEGT. V was pared by 2 bases and J by 4 bases, with 18 bases between. CDR3 protein: CASSYHPGRGLYNEQFF. The DNA of the CDR3 is TGTGCCAGCAGTTACCACCCCGGACGGGGGTTGTACAATGAGCAGTTCTTC.

This clonotype was found many times. The J gene is TRBJ2-7, the V gene TRBV10-3; D perhaps matches TRBD2 (6 bases). The CDR3 length is 13 residues. Germline lookup yields CDR1 ENHRY and CDR2 SYGVKD. Trimming took 4 bases from V and 3 from J, leaving 10 bases between them. Written as DNA, the CDR3 is TGTGCCATCAGTGTGGGGGGAAGCTACGAGCAGTACTTC. Amino acid sequence: CAISVGGSYEQYF.

Comment on this clonotype: This may stem from a read error, because a much larger clone lies one nucleotide away. The V gene is TRBV7-9, the J gene TRBJ2-2, with TRBD1 as a possible D gene (6 bases). There are 14 residues in the CDR3. The germline V gene encodes CDR1 SEHNR and CDR2 FQNEAQ (reference sequence). CDR3 residues: CASSEWTDTRELFF. CDR3 in DNA: TGTGCCAGCAGCGAATGGACAGACACCCGGGAGCTGTTTTTT.

This clonotype has at least ten counts. The chain links TRBV12-3 or TRBV12-4 to TRBJ2-3; no clear D. The CDR3 has 14 residues. V shed 3 bases and J shed 2 bases, with 9 bases lying between them. The CDR3 bases are TGTGCCAGCAGTTTTGGGCATACCACAGATACGCAGTATTTT. The encoded protein is CASSFGHTTDTQYF.

This clonotype occurred a few times. The chain uses TRBV11-1 and TRBJ2-7; 13 bases match TRBD2. Unmatched junction bases numbered 10, after V lost 2 bases and J lost 0 bases. This CDR3 is 19 amino acids long. Germline V gene sequence: CDR1 SGHAT, CDR2 FQDESV (reference sequence). CDR3 coding DNA: TGTGCCAGCAGCTTACAGGGGCAGGGACTAGCGGGATTCTCCTACGAGCAGTACTTC. This gives the protein CASSLQGQGLAGFSYEQYF. Combining the CDR3 with reference TRBV11-1 and TRBJ2-7 gives the whole variable domain EAEVAQSPRYKITEKSQAVAFWCDPISGHATLYWYRQILGQGPELLVQFQDESVVDDSQLPKDRFSAERLKGVDSTLKIQPAELGDSAMYLCASSLQGQGLAGFSYEQYFGPGTRLTVT.

This sequence joins TRBV9 and TRBJ1-1; possibly TRBD1 for D (6 bases). Germline CDR1 and CDR2: SGDLS and YYNGEE. Trimming removed 4 bases from V and 5 bases from J, with 18 bases in between. There are 15 residues in the CDR3. The CDR3 protein is CASSSFSGGRTEAFF. The CDR3, as DNA: TGTGCCAGCAGCTCCTTCTCGGGGGGGCGAACTGAAGCTTTCTTT.

This chain uses TRBV10-3 with TRBJ2-1; the match to TRBD2 covers 11 bases. The CDR3 length is 15 residues. Germline lookup yields CDR1 ENHRY and CDR2 SYGVKD. The V segment lost 6 bases and the J segment 5 bases; nucleotides outside the gene matches: 6. The CDR3: CAISTGTSGHNEQFF. The CDR3, as DNA: TGTGCCATCAGCACCGGGACTAGCGGCCACAATGAGCAGTTCTTC.

As regards this clonotype: A much larger clone lies a single base off, so this may be a read error. This chain uses TRBV28 with TRBJ2-5; 9 positions match TRBD1. Germline V gene lookup returns CDR1 MDHEN and CDR2 SYDVKM. V was clipped by 8 bases and J by 5 bases; unmatched bases: 9. The CDR3 extends over 14 amino acids. For the CDR3, the DNA is TGTGCCAGCGGCCCCGGGACAGGGATTGAGACCCAGTACTTC. It is translated as CASGPGTGIETQYF.

This clonotype has ten or more counts. This chain connects TRBV20-1 to TRBJ2-7; D tentatively reads TRBD1 or TRBD2 (5 bases each). The germline V and J ends were trimmed by 1 base and 2 bases, with 15 bases remaining between them. Germline V gene lookup returns CDR1 DFQATT and CDR2 SNEGSKA (reference sequence). The CDR3 is made up of 15 amino acids. The CDR3 spells CSARGYGATAYEQYF. CDR3 nucleotides: TGCAGTGCTAGAGGGTACGGGGCAACAGCCTACGAGCAGTACTTC.

The V call is TRBV25-1, the J call TRBJ2-2, with D maybe TRBD2 (6 bases). This CDR3 has 12 residues. Trimming removed 4 bases from V and 7 bases from J, with 7 bases in between. Germline values: CDR1 MGHDK, CDR2 SYGVNS. DNA for the CDR3: TGTGCCAGCAGTGTAGCGGACGGGGAGCTGTTTTTT. This encodes CASSVADGELFF.

This clonotype was seen many times. The V and J genes are TRBV4-1 and TRBJ2-7, with TRBD1 identical over 10 bases. The CDR3 is made up of 15 amino acids. Germline CDR1 and CDR2: MGHRA and YSYEKL. With V trimmed by 2 bases and J by 4 bases, 5 bases remained unmatched. CDR3 sequence: CASSQRDRGQYEQYF. CDR3 DNA: TGCGCCAGCAGCCAACGAGACAGGGGGCAATACGAGCAGTACTTC.

The chain carries TRBV13 and TRBJ2-7, with D perhaps given as TRBD1 or TRBD2 (5 bases each). The CDR3 totals 14 residues. Trimming left V 2 bases short and J 4 bases short, with 12 bases between. Germline V gives CDR1 PRHDT, CDR2 FYEKMQ (reference sequence). The CDR3 is CASSLPPGPYEQYF. The CDR3 DNA is TGTGCCAGCAGCTTACCTCCGGGACCATACGAGCAGTACTTC.

This clonotype was seen ten or more times. V usage is TRBV4-3 and J usage is TRBJ1-4, with 8 positions matching TRBD1. The CDR3 sequence is 14 residues long. The junction had 4 bases not matched to a gene; V was cut back by 2 bases and J by 8 bases. CDR1 is LGHNA and CDR2 is YSLEER in the germline V gene. The CDR3 DNA follows: TGCGCCAGCAGCCAATGGACAGGGTTGGAAAAACTGTTTTTT. Translation: CASSQWTGLEKLFF.

V is TRBV7-6 and J is TRBJ2-5, with 11 positions matching TRBD1. CDR3 length equals 17 residues. V gave up 3 bases and J gave up 5 bases; unmatched junction bases: 11. Germline V gives CDR1 SGHVS, CDR2 FNYEAQ. CDR3 DNA sequence: TGTGCCAGCAGCTTCAATGTTCCGGACAGGGGGCGCGAGACCCAGTACTTC. Protein: CASSFNVPDRGRETQYF.

This clonotype was counted ten times or more. This rearrangement joins TRBV12-3 or TRBV12-4 to TRBJ1-5, with TRBD1 identical over 10 bases. The ends lost 5 bases at V and 6 bases at J; junction bases unmatched: 7. This CDR3 comprises 15 residues. CDR3 loop: CASSAPGQGSQPQHF. CDR3 sequence (DNA): TGTGCCAGCAGTGCGCCGGGACAGGGGTCTCAGCCCCAGCATTTT.

Remarks on this clonotype: A much larger clone differs from this one at a single base, so this may be a read error. This chain uses TRBV6-5 with TRBJ2-1, with D uncertain. CDR3 size: 14 residues. Germline V CDR1 and CDR2: MNHEY, SVGAGI. With 0 bases removed from V and 4 bases from J, the gap between germline ends came to 7 bases. This CDR3 reads CASSYSDRYNEQFF. As DNA, the CDR3 is TGTGCCAGCAGTTACTCAGACCGTTACAATGAGCAGTTCTTC.

This clonotype was seen at least ten times. This sequence joins TRBV7-9 and TRBJ2-3, with D tentatively TRBD1 or TRBD2 (5 bases each). CDR3 length: 14 residues. Trimming left V 0 bases short and J 4 bases short, with 8 bases between. Germline V CDR1 and CDR2: SEHNR, FQNEAQ (reference sequence). CDR3 coding DNA: TGTGCCAGCAGCTTAGCAAGAGGGGCAGATACGCAGTATTTT. This translates into CASSLARGADTQYF.

A remark on this clonotype: This may come from a read error, since a much larger clone is one base off. V is TRBV6-5 and J is TRBJ2-7, with TRBD1 identical over 8 bases. Per the germline V gene, CDR1 is MNHEY and CDR2 is SVGAGI. This CDR3 has 15 residues. The CDR3 DNA reads as TGTGCCAGCAGTCGTTCGGACAGGGCCCTTGAGGAGCGGTACTTC. Amino acids: CASSRSDRALEERYF.

This clonotype was observed at least ten times. The rearrangement links TRBV12-3 or TRBV12-4 to TRBJ2-2; D unclear. Trimming shortened V by 3 bases and J by 1 base, and 12 bases separated the two germline ends. This CDR3 is built from 16 residues. The CDR3: CASSFDLGRNTGELFF. CDR3 nucleotide sequence: TGTGCCAGCAGTTTCGACCTGGGCCGGAACACCGGGGAGCTGTTTTTT.

V is TRBV15 and J is TRBJ1-5, with no clear D. In germline, CDR1 is LNHNV, CDR2 YYDKDF (reference sequence). The CDR3 runs 16 residues. Trimming cost V 3 bases and J 1 base, with 13 bases left between them. CDR3 region: CATSRDHSHSNQPQHF. DNA for the CDR3: TGTGCCACCAGCAGGGACCACAGCCACAGCAATCAGCCCCAGCATTTT.

This clonotype was recorded at least ten times. The J gene is TRBJ2-7, the V gene TRBV6-2 or TRBV6-3, with D hard to call. V was clipped by 0 bases and J by 6 bases, with 6 bases between them. CDR3 length: 12 residues. In germline, CDR1 is MNHEY, CDR2 SVGEGT. Here the CDR3 reads CASSYSLREQYF. DNA for the CDR3: TGTGCCAGCAGTTACTCTCTACGCGAGCAGTACTTC.

Regarding this clonotype: This could be a read error, since a much larger clone is one nucleotide away. The gene calls are TRBV4-3 and TRBJ2-7; D not certain. Germline values: CDR1 LGHNA, CDR2 YSLEER. The CDR3 runs 13 residues. In DNA form, the CDR3 reads TGCGCCAGCGGCCAAGGTCTGTCCTACGAGCAGTACTTC. Amino acid sequence: CASGQGLSYEQYF.

The sample holds many counts of this clonotype. The chain recombines TRBV30 with TRBJ2-7, with D unclear. Germline V gives CDR1 GTSNPN, CDR2 SVGIG (reference sequence). The V and J ends lost 0 bases and 2 bases respectively, with 8 bases between them. This CDR3 contains 13 residues. This CDR3 reads CAWSVREPYEQYF. In DNA, the CDR3 is TGTGCCTGGAGTGTACGAGAGCCCTACGAGCAGTACTTC.

This clonotype was counted at least ten times. This chain links TRBV27 with TRBJ2-3; 7 bases line up with TRBD1. J lost 0 bases, V lost 4 bases, and 7 bases had no gene match. Germline loops: CDR1 MNHEY, CDR2 SMNVEV (reference sequence). The CDR3 has 16 amino acids. DNA of the CDR3: TGTGCCAGCAGTTACTATGGGACAGTCAGCACAGATACGCAGTATTTT. This codes for CASSYYGTVSTDTQYF.

This clonotype was counted many times. This chain joins TRBV7-9 and TRBJ2-3, with D possibly being TRBD1 or TRBD2 (5 bases each). Deletions cut 4 bases from V and 2 bases from J, with 19 bases between. The CDR3 contains 17 residues. Germline CDR1 SEHNR, CDR2 FQNEAQ (reference sequence). The CDR3 DNA reads TGTGCCAGCAGCTCTGCATTGGCCCTCGGGGCCACAGATACGCAGTATTTT. It encodes CASSSALALGATDTQYF.

This clonotype was counted between two and nine times. The chain employs TRBV12-3 or TRBV12-4 and TRBJ1-2, with D unclear. The CDR3 has 14 residues. The V end was cut by 6 bases, the J end by 3 bases, with 14 bases between. The CDR3 sequence is CASSSPPVDYGYTF. CDR3 nucleotide sequence: TGTGCCAGCAGCTCCCCCCCGGTAGACTATGGCTACACCTTC.

There are many counts of this clonotype. The V and J genes are TRBV7-6 and TRBJ1-1; D not certain. The CDR3 is 13 residues long. Germline CDR1 reads SGHVS; CDR2 reads FNYEAQ. V shed 0 bases and J shed 5 bases, with 7 bases lying between them. The CDR3 sequence: CASSLASGTEAFF. CDR3 DNA: TGTGCCAGCAGCTTAGCTTCGGGGACTGAAGCTTTCTTT.

V gene TRBV21-1 combines with J gene TRBJ2-1. TRBV21-1 constitutes a pseudogene. CDR3 size: 19 residues. In DNA, the CDR3 is TGTGCCAGCAGCAAACCGGGACCCAACCGCCGGTCCTCACACAATGAGCAGTTCTTC. Translation gives CASSKPGPNRRSSHNEQFF.